This T cell receptor beta chain was sequenced during a study of T cell responses to AZD1222 COVID-19 vaccine. Study conclusions and caveats: Donors, mostly white British, included more females; clonal diversity was possibly underestimated. Repertoire sampling happened only post peak T cell response.

Pooled samples include second doses given at about 4 or 12 weeks. Trimming shortened V by 6 bases and J by 4 bases, and 19 bases separated the two germline ends. CDR3 length: 16 residues. Germline lookup yields CDR1 MNHEY and CDR2 SMNVEV (reference sequence). Comments on this clone: The antigen remains unidentified.

Sequencing used immunoSEQ multiplex PCR; TCRdb keeps in-frame clones, though not all of them. Here the sample spans 150,000 or so clones, roughly nine tenths being singletons. This chain joins TRBV27 and TRBJ1-5, with a weak D call TRBD1 (6 bases). Sequenced here: peripheral blood, sampled 28 days after the second AZD1222 dose. The sequence derives from an adult who received the AZD1222 COVID-19 vaccine. CDR3 amino acids: CASSRFGPGTNQPQHF. Here the CDR3 DNA reads TGTGCCAGCAGCCGATTCGGCCCAGGGACAAATCAGCCCCAGCATTTT.